The present TCR beta chain was sequenced within a study of blood T cell repertoires in COVID-19. Study overall: T cells, B-cell-depleted T cells, or PBMCs provided the cDNA or gDNA that served as material.

The CDR3 has 13 amino acids. Trimming stripped 5 bases from V and 3 bases from J, with 10 bases between. Germline V gene sequence: CDR1 SGHTA, CDR2 FQGNSA. Sequencing was performed with immunoSEQ multiplex PCR; in TCRdb, only in-frame clones are kept and a portion is missing. The sample consists of tens of thousands of clones, about 90% of them appearing once. The TCR originated in a man aged 18 to 29 with COVID-19, enrolled during active disease. The sequenced sample consisted of peripheral blood. The chain recombines TRBV7-2 with TRBJ2-5; a weak D match, TRBD1 (6 bases). The CDR3 sequence: CASSDRTEETQYF. CDR3 nucleotide sequence: TGTGCCAGCAGCGACAGGACAGAAGAGACCCAGTACTTC.